This T cell receptor (beta chain) is drawn from a study of vaccination and CD4 T cells after COVID-19. Turning to this clonotype: Its antigen is unidentified.

Cultured CD4+ T-cell DNA underwent Oncomine TCR Beta short-read sequencing. It was from cultured CD4+ T cells that genomic DNA was extracted. TCRdb re-derived calls from the PCR reads in MiXCR, one entry per CDR3 protein. The sample contains about 21,000 distinct CDR3 sequences, roughly half of which appear only once. Stated treatment: roughly 11-day PBMC culture with coronavirus spike peptide pools or control peptides (ViraFEST assay). The CDR3 has 14 amino acids. Germline loops: CDR1 SNHLY, CDR2 FYNNEI. With 6 bases removed from V and 3 bases from J, the gap between germline ends came to 15 bases. The origin of this receptor is a human donor who had recovered from COVID-19. Input material: CD4+ T cells from blood, cultured in vitro. This chain links TRBV2 with TRBJ2-7; possible D gene TRBD2, 6 bases. DNA of the CDR3: TGTGCCAGCAGGCAATCGGGACTTCTCTACGAGCAGTACTTC. This gives the protein CASRQSGLLYEQYF.